What follows are 7 T cell receptor beta chains derived from one specimen sequenced in a study of cytomegalovirus exposure and HLA in healthy donors. The PCR made use of 60 Vbeta and 13 Jbeta primers. Produced via immunoSEQ multiplex PCR; TCRdb's table is partial and in-frame only. The table includes fewer than 250,000 clones, about 90% detected once. Input material: PBMCs. The receptors here all came from a boy aged 2 to 10 in good health and CMV-seronegative.

The chain is built from TRBV11-1 and TRBJ2-1, with 7 bases lining up with TRBD2. This CDR3 contains 15 residues. V shed 2 bases and J 3 bases; nucleotides not matched to a gene: 4. CDR1 is SGHAT, CDR2 FQDESV, per germline (reference sequence). CDR3 loop: CASSLPGLRYNEQFF. The CDR3 DNA reads TGTGCCAGCAGCTTACCGGGACTACGCTACAATGAGCAGTTCTTC.

The V and J genes are TRBV27 and TRBJ2-1; TRBD2 aligns across 9 bases. The J segment lost 5 bases and the V segment lost 2 bases, leaving 4 bases of the junction unmatched. Germline V lookup: CDR1 MNHEY, CDR2 SMNVEV (reference sequence). The CDR3 loop spans 15 amino acids. The CDR3 loop reads CASSLGLAKHNEQFF. The CDR3 DNA follows: TGTGCCAGCAGTTTAGGACTAGCGAAACACAATGAGCAGTTCTTC.

In the case of this clone: This sample includes further DNA sequences coding for the same CDR3. The chain has TRBV5-1 and TRBJ2-5; TRBD2 agrees at 10 bases. Losses at the gene ends were 2 bases for V and 1 base for J; bases not matched to a gene: 2. This CDR3 is 15 amino acids long. Germline V gene sequence: CDR1 SGHRS, CDR2 YFSETQ. The CDR3 sequence is CASSLLAGGQETQYF. The CDR3 coding sequence is TGCGCCAGCAGCTTATTAGCGGGGGGCCAAGAGACCCAGTACTTC.

This chain uses TRBV7-2 with TRBJ2-1; perhaps TRBD2 as D (5 bases). CDR1 and CDR2 from the germline V gene are SGHTA and FQGNSA. This CDR3 is built from 16 residues. Trimming pared 0 bases from V and 5 bases from J, leaving 14 bases between. The CDR3 coding sequence is TGTGCCAGCAGCTTAGCCCCCGGGAAAACCGACAATGAGCAGTTCTTC. Translation gives CASSLAPGKTDNEQFF.

The chain recombines TRBV7-9 with TRBJ1-1; unclear D gene. In germline, CDR1 is SEHNR, CDR2 FQNEAQ (reference sequence). With 1 base removed from V and 6 bases from J, the gap between germline ends came to 9 bases. This CDR3 spans 13 amino acids. CDR3 loop: CASSLVAGSEAFF. The CDR3 region has the DNA TGTGCCAGCAGCTTAGTGGCTGGCTCTGAAGCTTTCTTT.

The chain carries TRBV28 and TRBJ1-1; TRBD1 might be the D (6 bases). The CDR3 is made up of 15 amino acids. The germline V and J ends were trimmed by 3 bases and 3 bases, with 14 bases remaining between them. From germline, CDR1 is MDHEN and CDR2 SYDVKM. The CDR3 loop is CASSFHAGVDTEAFF. The CDR3 bases are TGTGCCAGCAGTTTCCATGCAGGGGTCGACACTGAAGCTTTCTTT.

V gene TRBV27 combines with J gene TRBJ2-2; 9 bases align to TRBD2. This CDR3 has 17 amino acids. The V and J ends lost 1 base and 7 bases, in that order; junction bases with no gene match: 10. Looked up from germline, CDR1 is MNHEY and CDR2 is SMNVEV (reference sequence). Here the CDR3 DNA reads TGTGCCAGCAGTTTATGGGAGGGGCTAGCGGGAATCGGGGAGCTGTTTTTT. This translates into CASSLWEGLAGIGELFF.